This T cell receptor beta chain is drawn from a study of early stage breast cancer tumors (dated by TCRdb to the late 2010s). For the study in its entirety: Of the roughly 15 invasive breast tumors, about a dozen were found to be estrogen receptor-positive, progesterone receptor-positive and HER2-negative. About 65% of the 12 ER+/PR+/HER2- tumors were invasive ductal carcinomas, while the other four were invasive lobular carcinomas. On average, each sample had roughly 10-fold read coverage. Across all samples, over 2,000,000 templates representing 1 million or so unique clonotypes were detected.

Each sample was amplified in two independent genomic DNA replicates, using approximately 550 ng for blood and around 1.5 ug for tumor or normal breast. TCRB sequencing of genomic DNA was carried out with the ImmunoSeq Intro kit according to the manufacturer's instructions. For absolute quantification, the roughly 28-cycle multiplex PCR included proprietary primers along with spike-in control sequences. Single-end 150-bp reads were used to sequence an 87-bp fragment spanning the CDR3 plus the flanking V and J genes. Seven samples, with two replicates for each sample, were multiplexed per lane of an Illumina MiSeq using version 3.0 chemistry. For the original study's pipeline: The vendor's proprietary pipeline handled the raw data processing, merging both replicates into a single result for each sample. A clonotype was defined as productive rearrangements that share the same V-gene family, CDR3 amino acid sequence and J-gene segment. Clonality was calculated as 1 minus the normalized Shannon entropy (Pielou evenness) of TCRB abundances. T cell density was estimated as total templates divided by the number of input cells, with the number of input cells inferred from the DNA input amount. Recon, run with its default parameters, was used to estimate overall repertoire diversity and clonality. A clonotype was considered tumor-enriched if its abundance in tumor exceeded 0.1% and was at least 32-fold higher than its abundance in normal breast. Held by TCRdb, this immuneACCESS table contains in-frame sequences only and omits some clones. Under half of the omission traces to an unresolved V gene where checked; the cause of the rest is unknown. D and trimming were read from the DNA, whereas the V and J calls and clone size are those reported in that table. The sample profile shows around 11,000 clones; 70% to 80% of them were found once. The leading ten clones occupy about 15% of the sample.

The research as a whole found: Tumors showed about 2.3-fold higher T cell density and higher clonality than adjacent normal breast tissue. Because the cohort was small, a breakdown by tumor subtype could not be done. Bulk genomic DNA sequencing of unsorted cells missed chain pairing and functional markers such as CD4, CD8 and FOXP3. Enriched TCRB sequences shared across patients were mostly commonly generated sequences, unlikely to play an important role in the tumor microenvironment. Greater similarity was observed between blood and normal breast repertoires than between blood and tumor repertoires, and tumor was distinguished from normal in about 85% of the 16 patients when each tissue was compared with blood.

Details on this clone: Its antigen specificity is not known. No base qualities exist here, and no much larger clone lies one base off it.

Dicing about 20-55 mg of tumor tissue typically gave a DNA yield of more than 2.5 ug. The study profiled bulk TCR beta-chain repertoires in matched peripheral blood, tumor and adjacent normal breast tissue taken from approximately 15 patients with early-stage breast cancer. After resection, visually identified tumor tissue was excised and placed in prechilled RNAlater. Using a TissueLyser II, about 19-55 mg of tumor tissue was diced and homogenized in RLTplus buffer with beta-mercaptoethanol and antifoaming agent. The Qiagen AllPrep DNA/RNA Mini kit was used for genomic DNA extraction. The sequenced material came from breast tumor tissue. This receptor was identified in a person aged 65 to 79 with breast cancer.

The CDR3 in this case is CASEDWDRESEQFF. The DNA is as follows: TGTGCCTCGGAGGACTGGGACAGGGAGAGTGAGCAGTTCTTC. Recombination connected TRBV30 to TRBJ2-1, with 9 bases matching TRBD1. Trimmed from V: 7 bases; trimmed from J: 9 bases; junction bases lacking a gene match: 13. The CDR3 spans 14 residues, from the cysteine through the phenylalanine. CDR3 DNA is the only sequence kept; it has 42 bases, read in frame from the first base. CDR1 and CDR2 (GTSNPN, SVGIG) derive from the germline V gene (reference sequence).